The next 15 T cell receptor beta chains were all read from a single sample in a study of post-analysis software for immune sequencing data. Regarding the study as a whole: Roughly 5 TRBV segments (TRBV5-6, TRBV5-1 and TRBV20-1 among them) occurred more frequently in patients than in controls.

Their recognized antigens are unknown. Unique-molecular-identifier-tagged TCR beta cDNA libraries were used. Each CDR3 protein gets one entry after TCRdb re-called the PCR reads with MiXCR. The sample has more than 450,000 distinct CDR3 sequences; 44% are singletons. The material sequenced was blood. The receptors come from a girl under 18 with multiple sclerosis.

V gene TRBV15 combines with J gene TRBJ2-1, with TRBD2 identical over 16 bases. The CDR3 has 16 amino acids. Per the germline V gene, CDR1 is LNHNV and CDR2 is YYDKDF (reference sequence). The V gene end was trimmed by 3 bases and the J gene end by 8 bases; junction bases not matched to a gene: 4. For the CDR3, the DNA is TGTGCCACCAGCAGGGGACTAGCGGGGGGGTCGCATGAGCAGTTCTTC. Protein sequence: CATSRGLAGGSHEQFF.

This clonotype was observed once. This sequence joins TRBV18 and TRBJ1-2; no clear D gene. Germline CDR1 reads KGHSH; CDR2 reads LQKENI. V gave up 1 base and J gave up 7 bases, with 13 bases separating them. This CDR3 has 14 residues. The CDR3 coding sequence is TGTGCCAGCTCACCACGGGCAGGAGGTGGTGGCTACACCTTC. It codes for CASSPRAGGGGYTF.

The gene calls are TRBV2 and TRBJ2-7, with 9 bases that match TRBD2. Germline V lookup: CDR1 SNHLY, CDR2 FYNNEI. There are 14 residues in the CDR3. Losses at the gene ends were 3 bases for V and 4 bases for J; bases not matched to a gene: 4. CDR3 DNA: TGTGCCAGCAGTGACGTAGCGGGAGTGTACGAGCAGTACTTC. This codes for CASSDVAGVYEQYF.

The V call is TRBV29-1, the J call TRBJ2-4, with D maybe TRBD2 (6 bases). CDR1 is SQVTM, CDR2 ANQGSEA, per germline. The CDR3 is 14 residues long. Deletions cut 7 bases from V and 1 base from J, with 14 bases between. The CDR3 nucleotides read TGCAGCGCTAGCATGGGGAGGGCCAAAAACATTCAGTACTTC. The encoded protein is CSASMGRAKNIQYF.

The J gene is TRBJ2-1, the V gene TRBV6-2 or TRBV6-3, with D possibly being TRBD1 (6 bases). Germline-derived CDR1 and CDR2 are MNHEY and SVGEGT. Trimming shortened V by 2 bases and J by 7 bases, and 15 bases separated the two germline ends. The CDR3 runs to 15 residues. CDR3 in amino acids: CASSYPGRGRNEQFF. In nucleotides, the CDR3 is TGTGCCAGCAGTTACCCGGGTAGGGGGAGAAATGAGCAGTTCTTC.

The chain links TRBV4-1 to TRBJ2-4; maybe TRBD2 (8 bases). The CDR3 totals 15 residues. With 3 bases removed from V and 12 bases from J, the gap between germline ends came to 21 bases. Germline V gene data show CDR1 as MGHRA and CDR2 as YSYEKL. CDR3 residues: CASSHLDRRGVGQYF. The DNA for the CDR3 is TGCGCCAGCAGCCATCTGGACAGGCGGGGGGTGGGTCAGTACTTC.

J is TRBJ2-4 and V is TRBV24-1; D possibly corresponds to TRBD2 (6 bases). The CDR3 has 15 amino acids. Per the germline V gene, CDR1 is KGHDR and CDR2 is SFDVKD. V shed 1 base and J shed 3 bases, with 9 bases lying between them. The CDR3 DNA follows: TGTGCCACCAGTGATTTCCAGGGAGGCAAAAACATTCAGTACTTC. It specifies CATSDFQGGKNIQYF.

This clonotype was observed many times. The chain has TRBV12-3 or TRBV12-4 and TRBJ2-7, with D tentatively TRBD2 (6 bases). The CDR3 length is 14 residues. V was cut by 5 bases and J by 0 bases, with 11 bases left in between. The CDR3 region is CASSPGTLSYEQYF. The CDR3 coding sequence is TGTGCCAGCAGTCCCGGGACTCTCTCCTACGAGCAGTACTTC.

This clonotype showed up just a few times. The V and J genes are TRBV3-1 and TRBJ1-1; 9 bases line up with TRBD1. The germline V gene encodes CDR1 LGHDT and CDR2 YNNKEL (reference sequence). This CDR3 contains 18 residues. Germline trimming cut 4 bases from V and 1 base from J; bases unmatched to any gene: 13. The CDR3 reads CASSPLQGALVENTEAFF. The CDR3 DNA follows: TGTGCCAGCAGCCCCCTACAGGGGGCCTTGGTGGAGAACACTGAAGCTTTCTTT.

This clonotype was seen more than once but under ten times. The V gene is TRBV2, the J gene TRBJ2-7; TRBD1 aligns across 8 bases. Trimming took 6 bases from V and 10 from J; bases not matched to a gene: 5. CDR1 and CDR2 from the germline V gene are SNHLY and FYNNEI. CDR3 size: 11 residues. The CDR3 is CASRLTGAQYF. In nucleotides, the CDR3 is TGTGCCAGCAGGCTGACAGGGGCCCAGTACTTC.

This rearrangement joins TRBV28 to TRBJ2-3, with D perhaps matching TRBD1 or TRBD2 (5 bases each). Germline V gives CDR1 MDHEN, CDR2 SYDVKM. V was pared by 5 bases and J by 6 bases, with 18 bases between. The CDR3 is 15 amino acids. CDR3 protein: CASSLMGTGRDTQYF. The DNA for the CDR3 is TGTGCCAGCAGTCTAATGGGGACCGGTCGGGATACGCAGTATTTT.

The chain has TRBV20-1 and TRBJ2-1, with TRBD2 matching over 7 bases. CDR3 length: 15 residues. Germline values: CDR1 DFQATT, CDR2 SNEGSKA (reference sequence). The trim removed 6 bases at V and 0 bases at J, leaving 8 bases unmatched. CDR3 sequence: CSAGGEAFSYNEQFF. DNA of the CDR3: TGCAGTGCGGGAGGGGAGGCCTTCTCCTACAATGAGCAGTTCTTC.

The chain uses TRBV7-6 and TRBJ2-3; D not certain. Per germline, CDR1 SGHVS and CDR2 FNYEAQ. The V and J ends lost 4 bases and 1 base respectively, with 12 bases between them. The CDR3 sequence is 15 residues long. Here the CDR3 reads CASSSTAFGTDTQYF. CDR3 bases: TGTGCCAGCAGCTCCACAGCTTTTGGCACAGATACGCAGTATTTT.

This clonotype turned up a few times. V is TRBV4-1 and J is TRBJ2-5, with D tentatively TRBD2 (6 bases). Germline V lookup: CDR1 MGHRA, CDR2 YSYEKL. V dropped 3 bases and J dropped 11 bases, with 13 bases sitting between them. The CDR3 loop spans 12 amino acids. The CDR3, as DNA: TGCGCCAGCAGCCACTTTACGGGGGAGCAGTACTTC. Residues: CASSHFTGEQYF.

This clonotype was found a few times. V usage is TRBV6-5 and J usage is TRBJ1-4; D unclear. The CDR3 is 17 amino acids. Germline-derived CDR1 and CDR2 are MNHEY and SVGAGI. V was clipped by 2 bases and J by 0 bases, with 13 bases between them. In DNA, the CDR3 is TGTGCCAGCAGTTACACCGTCGGGTTTGCAACTAATGAAAAACTGTTTTTT. Amino acid sequence: CASSYTVGFATNEKLFF.